Following are 8 T cell receptor beta chains from one sample sequenced in a study of blood T cell repertoires in COVID-19. Produced via immunoSEQ multiplex PCR; TCRdb's table is partial and in-frame only. The repertoire has roughly 200,000 clones, 75% to 90% of them found once; the top ten carry about 4%. The sequencing input was PBMCs or T cells enriched from blood (not recorded which). All receptors come from a woman in her forties with acute COVID-19.

This chain uses TRBV9 with TRBJ2-2; the match to TRBD2 covers 10 bases. Trimming took 7 bases from V and 6 from J; bases not matched to a gene: 15. The CDR3 runs to 17 residues. Germline assignment: CDR1 SGDLS and CDR2 YYNGEE. CDR3 nucleotide sequence: TGTGCCAGCGCTAGGCCTAGCGGGGGTCATAACTCCGGGGAGCTGTTTTTT. Its translation is CASARPSGGHNSGELFF.

The gene calls are TRBV3-1 (or the pseudogene TRBV3-2) and TRBJ1-2; D may be TRBD1 (6 bases). V was shortened by 1 base and J by 4 bases, with 13 bases between the two germline ends. This CDR3 has 15 amino acids. From germline, CDR1 is LGHDT and CDR2 YNNKEL (reference sequence). The CDR3 loop reads CASSQGRGRGYGYTF. In nucleotides, the CDR3 is TGTGCCAGCAGCCAAGGGCGGGGGCGAGGCTATGGCTACACCTTC.

This clone has a handful of counts. The chain is built from TRBV5-1 and TRBJ1-1; possible D gene TRBD1, 5 bases. Looked up from germline, CDR1 is SGHRS and CDR2 is YFSETQ. Trimming took off 4 bases at V and 3 bases at J, with 19 bases between the two ends. The CDR3 is 16 amino acids. The CDR3 bases are TGCGCCAGCAGCACGGGGAGCACAGGCGGGGACACTGAAGCTTTCTTT. This translates into CASSTGSTGGDTEAFF.

This chain uses TRBV18 with TRBJ2-5; TRBD2 matches at 12 bases. This CDR3 contains 19 residues. J lost 4 bases, V lost 1 base, and 13 bases had no gene match. CDR1 and CDR2 from the germline V gene are KGHSH and LQKENI. The CDR3 nucleotides read TGTGCCAGCTCACCACTTGTAGCGACTAGCGGGGGATTAAGAGAGACCCAGTACTTC. This sequence encodes CASSPLVATSGGLRETQYF.

CDR3 nucleotides: TGTGCCAGTAGTACCCCGTTACCCGGAGGAGGGCACAATGAAAAACTGTTTTTT. Protein product: CASSTPLPGGGHNEKLFF. The chain couples TRBV19 to TRBJ1-4, with D unresolved. The CDR3 has 18 amino acids. With 4 bases removed from V and 5 bases from J, the gap between germline ends came to 23 bases. Per germline, CDR1 LNHDA and CDR2 SQIVND (reference sequence).

This clone was found a few times. CDR3 DNA sequence: TGTGCCAGCAGAAAGGACTATTCCCTCTACGAGCAGTACTTC. Its protein is CASRKDYSLYEQYF. The V gene is TRBV6-5, the J gene TRBJ2-7; maybe TRBD2 (6 bases). The CDR3 loop spans 14 amino acids. Trimming took 6 bases from V and 3 from J, leaving 15 bases between them. Germline V gene lookup returns CDR1 MNHEY and CDR2 SVGAGI.

The sample holds a few counts of this clone. This chain connects TRBV3-1 (or the pseudogene TRBV3-2) to TRBJ1-1; D is uncertain. The CDR3 loop spans 14 amino acids. CDR1 is LGHDT and CDR2 is YNNKEL in the germline V gene (reference sequence). With 1 base removed from V and 8 bases from J, the gap between germline ends came to 14 bases. Here the CDR3 DNA reads TGTGCCAGCAGCCAAGGGCCTGAACATATCGAAGCTTTCTTT. It translates to CASSQGPEHIEAFF.

The chain recombines TRBV7-9 with TRBJ1-3; 7 positions agree with TRBD1. The germline V gene has CDR1 SEHNR and CDR2 FQNEAQ (reference sequence). The CDR3 runs to 15 residues. V dropped 4 bases and J dropped 2; count of bases not matched to a gene: 5. The DNA for the CDR3 is TGTGCCAGCAGCTATAACAGGGGTCCTGGAAACACCATATATTTT. It translates to CASSYNRGPGNTIYF. The full variable domain, in which reference TRBV7-9 and TRBJ1-3 provide the parts outside the CDR3, is DTGVSQNPRHKITKRGQNVTFRCDPISEHNRLYWYRQTLGQGPEFLTYFQNEAQLEKSRLLSDRFSAERPKGSFSTLEIQRTEQGDSAMYLCASSYNRGPGNTIYFGEGSWLTVV.